Reported below is one TCR beta chain. Participants' own reports of clinical history determined their cohort assignment. Authors' methods: Nucleated cell number was recorded as an estimate derived from reference gene primer amplification. Measured with immunoSEQ multiplex PCR; TCRdb has only the in-frame clones, and not every one. Clone size and V and J calls were adopted from that table, with D and trimming inferred from the DNA. The sample has approximately 220,000 clones, more than 80% seen once. The data belong to a study of blood T cell repertoires in COVID-19. In the study overall: Material from acute and convalescent COVID-19 was sourced from the United States, Italy and Spain.

The TCR comes from a woman aged 40 to 50 with acute COVID-19. Source material: PBMCs or T cells enriched from blood (not recorded which).

The CDR3 sequence: CASSSPTGALNYGYTF. CDR3 nucleotides: TGTGCCAGCAGCTCACCGACAGGGGCGCTTAACTATGGCTACACCTTC. This sequence joins TRBV7-9 and TRBJ1-2, with 8 bases identical to TRBD1. The germline gives CDR1 SEHNR, CDR2 FQNEAQ (reference sequence). The CDR3 length is 16 residues. The ends lost 4 bases at V and 1 base at J; junction bases unmatched: 8.